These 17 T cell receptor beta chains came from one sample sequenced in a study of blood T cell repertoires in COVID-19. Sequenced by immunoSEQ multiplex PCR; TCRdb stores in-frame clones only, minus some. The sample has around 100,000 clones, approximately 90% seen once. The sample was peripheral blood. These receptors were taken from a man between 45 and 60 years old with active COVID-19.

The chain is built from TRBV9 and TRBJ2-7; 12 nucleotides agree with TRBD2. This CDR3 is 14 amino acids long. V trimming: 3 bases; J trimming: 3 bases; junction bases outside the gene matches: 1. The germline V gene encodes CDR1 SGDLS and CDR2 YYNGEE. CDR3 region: CASSASGGDYEQYF. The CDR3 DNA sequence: TGTGCCAGCAGCGCTAGCGGGGGGGACTACGAGCAGTACTTC.

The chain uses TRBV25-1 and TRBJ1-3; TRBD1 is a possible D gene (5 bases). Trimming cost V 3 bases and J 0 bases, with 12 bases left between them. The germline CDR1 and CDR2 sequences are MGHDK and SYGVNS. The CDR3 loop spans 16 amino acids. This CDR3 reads CASSDLTGPSGNTIYF. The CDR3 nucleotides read TGTGCCAGCAGTGATCTCACAGGTCCCTCTGGAAACACCATATATTTT.

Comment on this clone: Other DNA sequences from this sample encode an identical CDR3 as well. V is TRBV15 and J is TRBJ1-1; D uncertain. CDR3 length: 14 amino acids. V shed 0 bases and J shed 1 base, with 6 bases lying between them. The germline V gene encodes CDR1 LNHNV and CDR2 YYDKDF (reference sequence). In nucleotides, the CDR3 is TGTGCCACCAGCAGAGAGAGAGGGAACACTGAAGCTTTCTTT. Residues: CATSRERGNTEAFF.

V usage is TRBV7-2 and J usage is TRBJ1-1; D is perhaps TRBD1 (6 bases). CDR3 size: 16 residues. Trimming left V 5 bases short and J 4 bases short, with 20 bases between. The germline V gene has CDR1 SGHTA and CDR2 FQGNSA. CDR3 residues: CASSPSRGGLVTEAFF. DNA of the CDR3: TGTGCCAGCAGCCCAAGCCGGGGGGGCTTGGTCACTGAAGCTTTCTTT.

The CDR3 DNA is TGTGCCAGCAGTAGGTTTAGGGGTGAAAAACTGTTTTTT. It codes for CASSRFRGEKLFF. This chain uses TRBV12-3 or TRBV12-4 with TRBJ1-4; a possible D gene is TRBD1 (5 bases). The CDR3 is made up of 13 amino acids. V was pared by 5 bases and J by 7 bases, with 11 bases between.

The CDR3 region has the DNA TGTGCCAGCAGCTTACCCCTAGCGGGGAGGTATGAGCAGTTCTTC. Residues: CASSLPLAGRYEQFF. V usage is TRBV7-3 and J usage is TRBJ2-1; 9 nucleotides align to TRBD2. With V trimmed by 2 bases and J by 8 bases, 7 bases remained unmatched. Per germline, CDR1 SGHTA and CDR2 FQGTGA. This CDR3 is built from 15 residues.

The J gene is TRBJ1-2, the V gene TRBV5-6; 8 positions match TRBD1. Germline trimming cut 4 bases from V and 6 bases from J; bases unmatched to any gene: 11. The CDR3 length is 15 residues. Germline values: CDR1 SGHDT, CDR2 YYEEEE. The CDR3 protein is CASSRSDRGVNGYTF. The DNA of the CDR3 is TGTGCCAGCAGCCGTAGTGACAGGGGAGTTAATGGCTACACCTTC.

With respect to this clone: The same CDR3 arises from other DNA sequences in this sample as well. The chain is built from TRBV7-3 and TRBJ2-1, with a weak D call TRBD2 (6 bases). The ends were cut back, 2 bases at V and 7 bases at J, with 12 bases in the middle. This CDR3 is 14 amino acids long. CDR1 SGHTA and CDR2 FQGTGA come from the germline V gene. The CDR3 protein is CASSLGEAGNEQFF. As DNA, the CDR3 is TGTGCCAGCAGCTTAGGGGAGGCTGGGAATGAGCAGTTCTTC.

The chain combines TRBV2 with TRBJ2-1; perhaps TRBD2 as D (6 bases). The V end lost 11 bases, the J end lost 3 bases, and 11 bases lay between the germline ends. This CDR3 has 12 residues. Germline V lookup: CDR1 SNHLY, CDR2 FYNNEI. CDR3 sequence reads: CAGGANYNEQFF. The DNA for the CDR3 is TGTGCCGGCGGGGCTAACTACAATGAGCAGTTCTTC.

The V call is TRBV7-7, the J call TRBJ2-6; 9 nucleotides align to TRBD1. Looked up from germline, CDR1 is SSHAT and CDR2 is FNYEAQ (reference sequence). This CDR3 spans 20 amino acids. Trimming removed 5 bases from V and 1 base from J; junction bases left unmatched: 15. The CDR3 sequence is CASSHNRGRKRRSGANVLTF. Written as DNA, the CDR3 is TGTGCCAGCAGCCACAACAGGGGGCGCAAGCGTAGGTCTGGGGCCAACGTCCTGACTTTC.

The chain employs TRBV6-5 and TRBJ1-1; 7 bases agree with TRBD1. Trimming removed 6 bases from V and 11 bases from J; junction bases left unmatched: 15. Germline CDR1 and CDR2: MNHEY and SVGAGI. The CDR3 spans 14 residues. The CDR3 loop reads CASSDTAGGPAAFF. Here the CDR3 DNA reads TGTGCCAGCAGCGACACGGCAGGGGGGCCCGCGGCTTTCTTT.

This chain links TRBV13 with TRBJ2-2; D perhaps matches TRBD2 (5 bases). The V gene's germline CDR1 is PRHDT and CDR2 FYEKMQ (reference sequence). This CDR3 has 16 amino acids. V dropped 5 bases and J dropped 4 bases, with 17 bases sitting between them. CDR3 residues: CASSARWGGSTGELFF. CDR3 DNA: TGTGCCAGCAGCGCCCGATGGGGTGGGAGCACCGGGGAGCTGTTTTTT.

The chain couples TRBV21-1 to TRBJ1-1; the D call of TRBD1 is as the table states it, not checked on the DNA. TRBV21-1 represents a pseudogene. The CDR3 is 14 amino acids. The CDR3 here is CASTLTGACTEAFF. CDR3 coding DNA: TGTGCCAGCACCTTGACAGGGGCCTGCACTGAAGCTTTCTTT.

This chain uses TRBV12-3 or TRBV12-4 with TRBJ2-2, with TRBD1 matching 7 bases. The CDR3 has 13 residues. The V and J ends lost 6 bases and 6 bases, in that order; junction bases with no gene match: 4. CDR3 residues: CASSRDRAGELFF. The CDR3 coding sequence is TGTGCCAGCAGCCGGGACAGAGCCGGGGAGCTGTTTTTT.

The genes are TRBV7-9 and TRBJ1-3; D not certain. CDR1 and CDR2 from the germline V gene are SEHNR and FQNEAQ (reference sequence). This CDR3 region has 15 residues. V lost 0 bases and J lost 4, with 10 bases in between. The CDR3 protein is CASSLARASGNTIYF. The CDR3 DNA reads TGTGCCAGCAGCTTAGCGAGGGCTTCCGGAAACACCATATATTTT.

CDR3 residues: CASSSRTTYEQYF. CDR3 bases: TGTGCCAGCAGCTCGCGAACGACCTACGAGCAGTACTTC. The chain has TRBV5-4 and TRBJ2-7, with no clear D. This CDR3 is 13 amino acids long. Germline CDR1 is SGHNT and CDR2 is YYREEE (reference sequence). Trimming cost V 3 bases and J 2 bases, with 9 bases left between them. The full variable domain, in which reference TRBV5-4 and TRBJ2-7 provide the parts outside the CDR3, is ETGVTQSPTHLIKTRGQQVTLRCSSQSGHNTVSWYQQALGQGPQFIFQYYREEENGRGNFPPRFSGLQFPNYSSELNVNALELDDSALYLCASSSRTTYEQYFGPGTRLTVT.

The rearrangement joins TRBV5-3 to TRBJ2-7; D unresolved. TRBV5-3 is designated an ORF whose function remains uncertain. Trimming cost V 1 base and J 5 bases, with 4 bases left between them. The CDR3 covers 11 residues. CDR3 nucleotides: TGTGCCAGAAGCTTGAGCGACGAGCAGTACTTC. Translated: CARSLSDEQYF.